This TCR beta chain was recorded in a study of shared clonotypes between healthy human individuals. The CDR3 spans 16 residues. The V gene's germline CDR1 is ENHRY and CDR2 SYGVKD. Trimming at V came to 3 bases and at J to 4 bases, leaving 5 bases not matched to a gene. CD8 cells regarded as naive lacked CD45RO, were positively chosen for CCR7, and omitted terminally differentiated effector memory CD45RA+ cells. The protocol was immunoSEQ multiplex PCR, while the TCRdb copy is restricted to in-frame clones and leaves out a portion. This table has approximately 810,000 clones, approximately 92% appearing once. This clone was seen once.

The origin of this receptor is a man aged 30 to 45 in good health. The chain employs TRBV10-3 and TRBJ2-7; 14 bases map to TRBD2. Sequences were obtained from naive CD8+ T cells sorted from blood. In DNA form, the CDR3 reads TGTGCCATCAGTGAAGGGACTAGCGGGAGACGATACGAGCAGTACTTC. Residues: CAISEGTSGRRYEQYF.